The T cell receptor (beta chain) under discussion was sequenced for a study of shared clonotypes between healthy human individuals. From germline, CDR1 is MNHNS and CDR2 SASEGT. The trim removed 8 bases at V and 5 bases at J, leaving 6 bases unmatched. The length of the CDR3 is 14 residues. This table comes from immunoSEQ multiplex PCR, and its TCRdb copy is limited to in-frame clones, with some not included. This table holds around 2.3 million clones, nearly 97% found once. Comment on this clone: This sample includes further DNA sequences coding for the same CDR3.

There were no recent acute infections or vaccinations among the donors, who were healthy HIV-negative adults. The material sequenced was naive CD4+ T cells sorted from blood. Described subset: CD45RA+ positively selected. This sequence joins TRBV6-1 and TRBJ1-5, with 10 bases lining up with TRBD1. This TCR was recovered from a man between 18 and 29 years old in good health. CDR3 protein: CASSTGGAYQPQHF. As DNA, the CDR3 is TGTGCCAGCTCGACAGGGGGCGCTTATCAGCCCCAGCATTTT.